Sequencing of this T cell receptor (beta chain) was carried out in a study of OX40 agonist ivuxolimab in advanced cancers. Measured with immunoSEQ multiplex PCR; TCRdb has only the in-frame clones, and not every one. The sample holds about 17,000 clones, about 89% seen once. This clone was recorded only once. The sequencing used CD4+ or CD8+ T cells sorted from blood, collected in a trial of the OX40 agonist ivuxolimab. The sequence was collected from an adult with an advanced solid tumor such as melanoma, head and neck, liver or kidney cancer.

DNA for the CDR3: TGTGCCAGTAAAACTAGCGGGGGGGCCTATGATGAGCAGTTCTTC. Its protein is CASKTSGGAYDEQFF. The chain links TRBV19 to TRBJ2-1; 13 bases map to TRBD2. The ends lost 7 bases at V and 8 bases at J; junction bases unmatched: 8. The CDR3 is made up of 15 amino acids. In germline, CDR1 is LNHDA, CDR2 SQIVND (reference sequence).